Listed here are 27 T cell receptor beta chains from one sample, sequenced in a study of metastatic and nonmetastatic thyroid tumors. Via MiXCR, TCRdb re-called the PCR reads. The sample carries 15,000 to 20,000 clones, 26% recorded once. Thyroid surgery was performed in patients who had received no treatment beforehand. Sequencing was carried out using tumor tissue. The origin of the receptors is a female donor with papillary thyroid cancer or a benign thyroid nodule (not recorded which). Some clones in this sample may be carry-over from other donors' samples.

This clone showed up just a few times. The chain employs TRBV29-1 and TRBJ1-5; 12 bases fit TRBD1. Germline values: CDR1 SQVTM, CDR2 ANQGSEA. V lost 6 bases to trimming and J lost 6 bases; unmatched junction nucleotides: 3. The CDR3 runs to 13 residues. This CDR3 is CSVGQGASQPQHF. Here the CDR3 DNA reads TGCAGCGTGGGACAGGGGGCCAGTCAGCCCCAGCATTTT.

This clone was observed many times. CDR3 coding DNA: TGTGCCAGCAGTTACAATGAGCAGTTCTTC. It specifies CASSYNEQFF. The chain links TRBV6-5 to TRBJ2-1; no definite D call. Deletions cut 2 bases from V and 7 bases from J, with 0 bases between. Germline loops: CDR1 MNHEY, CDR2 SVGAGI. The CDR3 spans 10 residues.

This clone was seen many times. The rearrangement joins TRBV9 to TRBJ1-2; a weak D match, TRBD1 (5 bases). The CDR3 sequence is 15 residues long. V lost 0 bases and J lost 0, with 9 bases in between. Germline V gene sequence: CDR1 SGDLS, CDR2 YYNGEE. CDR3 sequence reads: CASSVAKTANYGYTF. CDR3 nucleotides: TGTGCCAGCAGCGTAGCTAAGACAGCTAACTATGGCTACACCTTC.

This rearrangement joins TRBV7-9 to TRBJ1-1, with D perhaps TRBD1 (5 bases). This CDR3 contains 15 residues. Germline V gives CDR1 SEHNR, CDR2 FQNEAQ (reference sequence). The V gene lost 4 bases and the J gene lost 4 bases, with 16 bases spanning the gap. In nucleotides, the CDR3 is TGTGCCAGCAGCTCCCCCCGGGGGGGTGGCACTGAAGCTTTCTTT. This codes for CASSSPRGGGTEAFF. The full variable domain, rest sourced from reference TRBV7-9 and TRBJ1-1, is DTGVSQNPRHKITKRGQNVTFRCDPISEHNRLYWYRQTLGQGPEFLTYFQNEAQLEKSRLLSDRFSAERPKGSFSTLEIQRTEQGDSAMYLCASSSPRGGGTEAFFGQGTRLTVV.

The chain recombines TRBV9 with TRBJ2-7; 10 bases are a match to TRBD1. The CDR3 loop spans 15 amino acids. V was pared by 3 bases and J by 4 bases, with 7 bases of the junction left unmatched. Looked up from germline, CDR1 is SGDLS and CDR2 is YYNGEE. CDR3 amino acids: CASSAHSGQGYEQYF. DNA for the CDR3: TGTGCCAGCAGCGCCCATTCGGGACAGGGGTACGAGCAGTACTTC.

This clone has only one observation. The chain joins TRBV5-1 to TRBJ2-2; 8 bases align to TRBD1. J was trimmed by 4 bases and V by 0 bases; bases with no gene match: 2. The CDR3 loop spans 15 amino acids. From germline, CDR1 is SGHRS and CDR2 YFSETQ. CDR3 in DNA: TGCGCCAGCAGCTTGGGAGGGACAGGCACCGGGGAGCTGTTTTTT. It translates to CASSLGGTGTGELFF.

This clone was detected many times. The chain combines TRBV7-2 with TRBJ2-7; a possible D gene is TRBD1 (6 bases). The CDR3 has 17 residues. Trimming pared 0 bases from V and 5 bases from J, leaving 20 bases between. Germline CDR1 is SGHTA and CDR2 is FQGNSA. CDR3 protein: CASSLANPRRGRDEQYF. The DNA for the CDR3 is TGTGCCAGCAGCTTAGCCAACCCTCGCAGGGGTCGGGACGAGCAGTACTTC.

This clone was seen ten or more times. A much larger clone differs from this one at a single base, so this may be a read error. Distinct nucleotide sequences in the sample also encode this CDR3. The DNA for the CDR3 is TGTGCTAGTGGTTTGACAGGTCCCCCCTACGAGCAGTACTTC. Protein: CASGLTGPPYEQYF. This chain joins TRBV12-5 and TRBJ2-7; D may be TRBD1 (5 bases). The CDR3 runs to 14 residues. Germline V gene data show CDR1 as LGHNT and CDR2 as FRNRAP. Trimming stripped 2 bases from V and 2 bases from J, with 10 bases between.

V and J are TRBV27 and TRBJ2-5; the match to TRBD1 covers 11 bases. The CDR3 loop spans 15 amino acids. V dropped 7 bases and J dropped 1; count of bases not matched to a gene: 5. Germline V CDR1 and CDR2: MNHEY, SMNVEV (reference sequence). The CDR3 region has the DNA TGTGCCAGCACCCCCGGGACAGGGGGCCAAGAGACCCAGTACTTC. This sequence encodes CASTPGTGGQETQYF.

The V and J genes are TRBV7-3 and TRBJ2-7; 9 bases agree with TRBD1. The CDR3 length is 16 residues. The ends lost 7 bases at V and 5 bases at J; junction bases unmatched: 15. Germline CDR1 is SGHTA and CDR2 is FQGTGA. The CDR3 coding sequence is TGTGCCAGCACCTCAGGGAGAGTGGGACAGGGCCACGAGCAGTACTTC. Translated: CASTSGRVGQGHEQYF.

This clone was seen at least ten times. The chain uses TRBV3-1 and TRBJ2-1, with D possibly matching TRBD2 (6 bases). The CDR3 is made up of 14 amino acids. Per germline, CDR1 LGHDT and CDR2 YNNKEL (reference sequence). The V and J ends lost 3 bases and 3 bases respectively, with 9 bases between them. The CDR3 DNA follows: TGTGCCAGCAGCCAGTTGACTAGCTACAATGAGCAGTTCTTC. It is translated as CASSQLTSYNEQFF.

Ten or more counts support this clone. At one of its ends the junction is not consistent with the germline gene, which may arise from a read error. The chain carries TRBV5-4 and TRBJ2-2; D might be TRBD1 (5 bases). Germline assignment: CDR1 SGHNT and CDR2 YYREEE (reference sequence). CDR3 size: 14 residues. The CDR3 bases are TGCGCCAGCAGCGCCGACAGCTTCACCGGGGAGCTGTTTTTT. It encodes CASSADSFTGELFF.

This clone turned up a few times. The gene calls are TRBV10-3 and TRBJ1-2; TRBD1 is a possible D gene (6 bases). V was cut by 8 bases and J by 7 bases, with 23 bases left in between. Germline V CDR1 and CDR2: ENHRY, SYGVKD. The CDR3 sequence is 15 residues long. The chain's CDR3 is CAISPAGLLGGGYTF. The CDR3 DNA reads TGTGCCATCTCCCCCGCCGGACTCTTAGGGGGTGGCTACACCTTC.

The gene calls are TRBV20-1 and TRBJ2-2; D perhaps matches TRBD2 (7 bases). V gave up 5 bases and J gave up 0 bases, with 19 bases separating them. The CDR3 runs to 17 residues. Per the germline V gene, CDR1 is DFQATT and CDR2 is SNEGSKA (reference sequence). The CDR3 loop is CSAPEEGGVSNTGELFF. In DNA, the CDR3 is TGCAGTGCTCCCGAGGAGGGGGGGGTATCGAACACCGGGGAGCTGTTTTTT.

This clone was observed many times. The J gene is TRBJ1-1, the V gene TRBV11-2, with TRBD1 matching 9 bases. The germline CDR1 and CDR2 sequences are SGHAT and FQNNGV. Losses at the gene ends were 1 base for V and 12 bases for J; bases not matched to a gene: 9. The CDR3 sequence is 14 residues long. The CDR3 sequence is CASSLVAGTGISFF. Written as DNA, the CDR3 is TGTGCCAGCAGCTTAGTGGCGGGGACAGGGATCTCTTTCTTT.

DNA for the CDR3: TGTGCCAGCAGTAAAGGGACACCTGCTGGAAACACCATATATTTT. The encoded protein is CASSKGTPAGNTIYF. The chain carries TRBV6-1 and TRBJ1-3, with D possibly being TRBD1 (6 bases). V lost 5 bases and J lost 2, with 13 bases in between. Germline V lookup: CDR1 MNHNS, CDR2 SASEGT. The CDR3 extends over 15 amino acids.

This clone was seen at least ten times. This chain connects TRBV5-5 to TRBJ1-2, with 7 bases aligning to TRBD1. V lost 5 bases, J lost 0 bases, and 7 bases stayed unmatched. The CDR3 is made up of 15 amino acids. Per germline, CDR1 SGHKS and CDR2 YYEKEE (reference sequence). The CDR3 nucleotides read TGTGCCAGCAGTCAATACAGGGGTTCTAACTATGGCTACACCTTC. Encoded protein: CASSQYRGSNYGYTF.

This rearrangement joins TRBV27 to TRBJ1-6; possibly TRBD1 for D (6 bases). The V gene lost 1 base and the J gene lost 5 bases, with 9 bases spanning the gap. Germline lookup yields CDR1 MNHEY and CDR2 SMNVEV (reference sequence). CDR3 length: 15 residues. CDR3 amino acids: CASSLLGQNNSPLHF. The CDR3 DNA reads TGTGCCAGCAGTTTATTAGGACAGAATAATTCACCCCTCCACTTT.

This clone was counted at least ten times. DNA for the CDR3: TGTGCCAGCAGCCAAGTGGTAGCGGGGGGCTGGGAGACCCAGTACTTC. Translation gives CASSQVVAGGWETQYF. The V call is TRBV3-1, the J call TRBJ2-5; 10 nucleotides align to TRBD2. The CDR3 loop spans 16 amino acids. Germline loops: CDR1 LGHDT, CDR2 YNNKEL (reference sequence). V was clipped by 1 base and J by 5 bases; unmatched bases: 7.

This clone ranks as medium-sized. The chain combines TRBV6-5 with TRBJ1-6; D is unclear. The length of the CDR3 is 17 residues. The V end lost 0 bases, the J end lost 2 bases, and 11 bases lay between the germline ends. Germline V gene data show CDR1 as MNHEY and CDR2 as SVGAGI. CDR3 sequence reads: CASSYSSGGTYNSPLHF. For the CDR3, the DNA is TGTGCCAGCAGTTACTCCTCGGGAGGGACCTATAATTCACCCCTCCACTTT.

This clone was counted ten times or more. This sequence may be a read error, since a much larger clone differs from it by one base. The conserved phenylalanine or tryptophan normally closing the CDR3 is absent here, so this likely arose from a read error. V is TRBV19 and J is TRBJ2-7, with D maybe TRBD2 (6 bases). Germline V gene lookup returns CDR1 LNHDA and CDR2 SQIVND (reference sequence). The CDR3 consists of 15 residues. Deletions cut 4 bases from V and 3 bases from J, with 16 bases between. The CDR3, as DNA: TGTGCCAGTAGTACCCTAGAGGCGGGAAACTACGAGCAGTACCTC. Protein: CASSTLEAGNYEQYL.

The sample holds many counts of this clone. The rearrangement links TRBV7-8 to TRBJ2-6; D gene ambiguous. This CDR3 is built from 15 residues. V lost 6 bases to trimming and J lost 6 bases, with 15 bases between them. CDR1 and CDR2 from the germline V gene are SGHVS and FQNEAQ. The CDR3 DNA reads TGTGCCAGCAGGGCCCCCCCTGCTGAGGCCAACGTCCTGACTTTC. Protein product: CASRAPPAEANVLTF.

In this sample, this clone turned up many times. This sequence joins TRBV11-1 and TRBJ1-2; TRBD1 is a possible D gene (6 bases). Germline CDR1 reads SGHAT; CDR2 reads FQDESV (reference sequence). Trimming left V 0 bases short and J 0 bases short, with 20 bases between. This CDR3 comprises 19 residues. CDR3 DNA: TGTGCCAGCAGCTTAGCCCCAGGACAGATAGCAGAAGCTAACTATGGCTACACCTTC. It translates to CASSLAPGQIAEANYGYTF. The full variable domain, in which reference TRBV11-1 and TRBJ1-2 provide the parts outside the CDR3, is EAEVAQSPRYKITEKSQAVAFWCDPISGHATLYWYRQILGQGPELLVQFQDESVVDDSQLPKDRFSAERLKGVDSTLKIQPAELGDSAMYLCASSLAPGQIAEANYGYTFGSGTRLTVV.

This clone has a handful of counts. A much larger clone is a single base away; this may be a read error. In the same sample, other DNA sequences code for this CDR3. The chain recombines TRBV25-1 with TRBJ2-3; 7 positions match TRBD2. V trimming: 5 bases; J trimming: 4 bases; junction bases outside the gene matches: 6. This CDR3 is 14 amino acids long. Germline CDR1 and CDR2: MGHDK and SYGVNS. The CDR3 spells CASSPQGRADTQYF. In DNA form, the CDR3 reads TGTGCCAGCAGTCCTCAAGGGAGGGCAGATACGCAGTATTTT.

V gene TRBV30 combines with J gene TRBJ2-2; 8 positions match TRBD1. The V gene's germline CDR1 is GTSNPN and CDR2 SVGIG (reference sequence). The J segment lost 5 bases and the V segment lost 4 bases, leaving 9 bases of the junction unmatched. The CDR3 runs 15 residues. The CDR3 spells CAWNTDRGWTGELFF. CDR3 nucleotides: TGTGCCTGGAATACCGACAGGGGATGGACCGGGGAGCTGTTTTTT.

Many counts were recorded for this clone. The rearrangement uses TRBV5-1 and TRBJ2-7; weak D call: TRBD1 (5 bases). Germline V lookup: CDR1 SGHRS, CDR2 YFSETQ. The CDR3 length is 15 residues. V was clipped by 4 bases and J by 2 bases, with 16 bases between them. DNA of the CDR3: TGCGCCAGCAGCCCGTTTTGGACATCTACCTACGAGCAGTACTTC. Its protein is CASSPFWTSTYEQYF.

There are many counts of this clone. J is TRBJ2-1 and V is TRBV6-2 or TRBV6-3; 7 bases are shared with TRBD1. After removal of 2 bases from V and 0 bases from J, the junction contained 7 bases not matched to a gene. Germline lookup yields CDR1 MNHEY and CDR2 SVGEGT. The CDR3 is 17 amino acids. This CDR3 reads CASSYKDRPFSYNEQFF. CDR3 in DNA: TGTGCCAGCAGTTACAAGGACAGGCCCTTCTCCTACAATGAGCAGTTCTTC.